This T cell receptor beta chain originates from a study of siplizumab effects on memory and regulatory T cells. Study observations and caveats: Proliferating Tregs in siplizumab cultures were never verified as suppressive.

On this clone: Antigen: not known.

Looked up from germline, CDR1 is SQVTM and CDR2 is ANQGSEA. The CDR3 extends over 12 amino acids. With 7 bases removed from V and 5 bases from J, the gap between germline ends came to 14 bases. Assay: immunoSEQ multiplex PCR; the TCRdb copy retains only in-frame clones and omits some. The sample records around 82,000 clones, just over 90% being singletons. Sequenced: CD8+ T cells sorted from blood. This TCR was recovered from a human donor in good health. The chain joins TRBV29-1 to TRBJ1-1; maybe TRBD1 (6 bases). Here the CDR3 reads CSGDIRGTEAFF. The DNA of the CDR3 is TGCAGCGGCGATATCAGGGGAACTGAAGCTTTCTTT.